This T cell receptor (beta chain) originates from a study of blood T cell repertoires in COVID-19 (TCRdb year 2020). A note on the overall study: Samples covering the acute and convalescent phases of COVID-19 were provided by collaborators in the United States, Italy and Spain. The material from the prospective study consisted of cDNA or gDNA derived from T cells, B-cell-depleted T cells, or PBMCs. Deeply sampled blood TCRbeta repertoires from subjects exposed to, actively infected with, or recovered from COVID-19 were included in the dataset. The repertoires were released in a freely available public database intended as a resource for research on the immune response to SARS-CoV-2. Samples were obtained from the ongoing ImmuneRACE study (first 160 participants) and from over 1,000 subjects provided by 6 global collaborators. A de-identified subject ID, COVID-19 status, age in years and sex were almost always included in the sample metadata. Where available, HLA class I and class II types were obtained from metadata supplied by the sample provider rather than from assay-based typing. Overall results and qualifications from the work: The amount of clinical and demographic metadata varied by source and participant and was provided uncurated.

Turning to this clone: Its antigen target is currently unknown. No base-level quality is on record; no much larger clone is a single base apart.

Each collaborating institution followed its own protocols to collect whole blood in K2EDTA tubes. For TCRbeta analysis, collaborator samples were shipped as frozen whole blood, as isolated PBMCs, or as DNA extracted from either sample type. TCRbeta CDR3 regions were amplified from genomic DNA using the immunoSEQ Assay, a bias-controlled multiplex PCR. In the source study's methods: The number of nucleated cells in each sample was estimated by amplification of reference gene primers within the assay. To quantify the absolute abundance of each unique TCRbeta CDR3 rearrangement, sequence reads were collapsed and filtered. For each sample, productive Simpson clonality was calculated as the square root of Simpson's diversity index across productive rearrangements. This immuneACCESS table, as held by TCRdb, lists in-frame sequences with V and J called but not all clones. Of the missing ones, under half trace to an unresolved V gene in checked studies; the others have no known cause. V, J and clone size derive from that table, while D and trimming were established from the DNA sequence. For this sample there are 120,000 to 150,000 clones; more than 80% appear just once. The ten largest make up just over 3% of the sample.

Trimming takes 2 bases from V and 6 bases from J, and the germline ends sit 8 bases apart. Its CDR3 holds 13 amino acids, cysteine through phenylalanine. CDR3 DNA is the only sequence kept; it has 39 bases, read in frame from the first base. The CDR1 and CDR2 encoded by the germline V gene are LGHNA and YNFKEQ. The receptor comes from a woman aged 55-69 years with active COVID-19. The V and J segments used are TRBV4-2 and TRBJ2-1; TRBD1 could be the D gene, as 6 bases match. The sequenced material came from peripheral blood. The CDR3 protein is CASSQRGSNEQFF. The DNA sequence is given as TGTGCCAGCAGCCAAAGGGGGTCCAATGAGCAGTTCTTC.